This TCR beta chain was recovered during a study of shared clonotypes between healthy human individuals. Genomic DNA of each subset was evenly split across several immunoSEQ plates. In the original analysis: As immunoSEQ supplied junction-only sequences (without quality scores), filtering differed. The method was immunoSEQ multiplex PCR; TCRdb's version includes in-frame clones alone and lacks a portion of them. V, J and clone size reflect that table, while D and trimming were determined from the DNA. The table includes roughly 500,000 clones, roughly 77% detected once. Germline V gene data show CDR1 as MNHEY and CDR2 as SMNVEV (reference sequence). This CDR3 contains 16 residues. The V gene lost 5 bases and the J gene lost 8 bases, with 21 bases spanning the gap.

The chain couples TRBV27 to TRBJ2-2, with D tentatively TRBD1 or TRBD2 (5 bases each). The specimen sequenced was PBMCs. This TCR was sampled from a woman aged 40 to 50 in good health. Some clones in this sample may be carry-over from other donors' samples. The CDR3 DNA is TGTGCCAGCAGTAACCCGGGGCCGGCCGTTCGGGGGGAGCTGTTTTTT. This sequence encodes CASSNPGPAVRGELFF.